The TCR beta chain described here comes from a study of spatial heterogeneity in lung cancer (dated by TCRdb to between 2018 and 2021). For context, the study as a whole: More beta-chain than alpha-chain transcripts were consistently detected, likely reflecting higher beta-chain transcript abundance. In non-small cell lung cancer, the study quantitatively compared TCR alpha and beta repertoires across several tumor regions, matched nontumor lung, and blood. In the raw uncorrected reads, each unique combination of TCR and UMI appeared on average more than ten times. Both alpha and beta chains were TCR-sequenced in 200 to 250 tumor regions, roughly 70 matched nontumor lung samples and some 50 PBMC samples obtained at surgery. TCR transcript counts in tumor regions correlated strongly with a T cell transcriptional module score from matched bulk RNA-seq. TCR repertoire features were related to nonsynonymous mutation counts determined by whole-exome sequencing of tumor tissue.

Here is what the overall study found, with its caveats: The tumor nonsynonymous mutation count correlated with the number of expanded alpha and beta TCRs within the tumor. TCR-seq coverage of tumor T cells was estimated to be only about 7% for alpha chains and more than 11% for beta chains. Confirming at a functional level the hypothesis that regional TCRs recognize regional mutations was considered to require additional single-cell paired TCR alpha and beta sequencing. Counts of ubiquitous and regional expanded TCRs correlated with counts of ubiquitous and regional nonsynonymous mutations, respectively.

Many counts were recorded for this clonotype. This receptor's antigen is unknown. Qualities for individual bases were not recorded, and no much larger clone is one base off. The germline V gene gives CDR1 as MDHEN and CDR2 as SYDVKM. Between the V and J ends, shortened by 10 bases and 1 base respectively, the junction contains 14 bases. The CDR3, cysteine through phenylalanine, is 13 amino acids long. The only DNA kept is the CDR3, 39 bases in frame from the first base. The time point label for this specimen denotes: sample taken at primary tumor resection. Donors were 72 patients with early-stage, untreated non-small cell lung cancer from the lung TRACERx cohort. Without any cell sorting, TCR sequencing was performed on whole RNA extracted either from tumor and nontumor lung tissue or from cryopreserved PBMC samples. Patients were selected for TCR sequencing only if sufficient RNA was available from at least two tumor regions. Tumor and adjacent nontumor lung specimens were reviewed by a lung pathologist before selection.

The library was built by means of 5' RACE. Sequencer: NextSeq 500. In the TCR library protocol, a unique molecular identifier was attached to each TCR cDNA molecule so that PCR and sequencing errors could be corrected. The original methods were these. TCR identification, UMI-based error correction and CDR3 extraction were all carried out with Decombinator tools. TCRs above a frequency of 2 per 1,000, corresponding to the top 1% of the tumor frequency distribution, were defined as expanded. Expanded tumor TCRs statistically deemed absent (corrected P<0.05) from at least one tumor region were classed as regional, and all other expanded tumor TCRs were classed as ubiquitous. Renyi diversity was calculated using the R vegan package after each repertoire was subsampled 100 times to 5,000 TCRs. To build CDR3 similarity networks, amino acid triplet string-kernel similarity was used, and CDR3s were connected when their pairwise similarity was above 0.82. Clones were called with MiXCR by TCRdb after fastp trimmed the public reads at Q25, and only in-frame beta chains were retained. Identical CDR3 protein sequences are pooled into one entry, listed with their most common genes and DNA. These V and J calls derive from TCRdb rather than the authors' analysis. Across this sample there are over 10,000 distinct CDR3 sequences, with roughly 5.5% seen only once. Clones ranked in the top ten supply around 27% of the sample.

The sequence was obtained from a male donor with early-stage non-small cell lung cancer. This chain is built from TRBV28 and TRBJ2-7; TRBD1 is perhaps the D gene, given 6 matching bases. The sample here was lung tumor tissue, taken at surgery. The encoded CDR3 is CATLPGQSYEQYF. The DNA sequence is as follows: TGTGCCACCCTACCCGGACAGTCCTACGAGCAGTACTTC. When the CDR3 is completed using the reference TRBV28 and TRBJ2-7 genes on either side, the full variable domain is DVKVTQSSRYLVKRTGEKVFLECVQDMDHENMFWYRQDPGLGLRLIYFSYDVKMKEKGDIPEGYSVSREKKERFSLILESASTNQTSMYLCATLPGQSYEQYFGPGTRLTVT.